These 4 T cell receptor beta chains were all obtained from the same sample, sequenced in a study of blood T cell repertoires in COVID-19. The method was immunoSEQ multiplex PCR; TCRdb's version includes in-frame clones alone and lacks a portion of them. Among about 200,000 clones, around four fifths were seen once, and the ten largest hold 7.5% to 8%. The sequenced sample was peripheral blood. The receptor source for this set is a woman aged 45-65 years with active or convalescent COVID-19.

This sequence joins TRBV3-1 (or the pseudogene TRBV3-2) and TRBJ1-2; unclear D gene. V lost 0 bases to trimming and J lost 4 bases, with 12 bases between them. CDR1 is LGHDT, CDR2 YNNKEL, per germline (reference sequence). The CDR3 covers 15 residues. The CDR3 is CASSQESTARYGYTF. The CDR3 DNA sequence: TGTGCCAGCAGCCAAGAAAGTACAGCTCGCTATGGCTACACCTTC.

V is TRBV4-2 and J is TRBJ2-2, with TRBD2 matching over 8 bases. Germline CDR1 reads LGHNA; CDR2 reads YNFKEQ. J was trimmed by 5 bases and V by 4 bases; bases with no gene match: 3. The CDR3 spans 14 residues. Here the CDR3 DNA reads TGTGCCAGCAGCCTAGCGGGACGGACCGGGGAGCTGTTTTTT. Translating it yields CASSLAGRTGELFF.

This chain links TRBV2 with TRBJ2-5, with a weak D call TRBD1 (5 bases). Trimming took off 6 bases at V and 6 bases at J, with 17 bases between the two ends. The CDR3 has 14 residues. Germline-derived CDR1 and CDR2 are SNHLY and FYNNEI. CDR3 in DNA: TGTGCCAGCAGGGGGCCCCTTTTGAGCCAGACCCAGTACTTC. Translating gives CASRGPLLSQTQYF. Based on the CDR3 plus reference TRBV2 and TRBJ2-5, the full variable domain is EPEVTQTPSHQVTQMGQEVILRCVPISNHLYFYWYRQILGQKVEFLVSFYNNEISEKSEIFDDQFSVERPDGSNFTLKIRSTKLEDSAMYFCASRGPLLSQTQYFGPGTRLLVL.

The chain recombines TRBV24-1 with TRBJ2-1, with D unclear. Germline lookup yields CDR1 KGHDR and CDR2 SFDVKD. Trimming left V 7 bases short and J 7 bases short, with 16 bases between. The CDR3 is 14 residues long. The CDR3 bases are TGTGCCACCAGCAAGTCCGAGTTTTTGAATGAGCAGTTCTTC. It is translated as CATSKSEFLNEQFF.